This T cell receptor (beta chain) was recovered during a study of cytomegalovirus exposure and HLA in healthy donors. In the PCR, 60 Vbeta and 13 Jbeta primers were used. Sequenced by immunoSEQ multiplex PCR; TCRdb stores in-frame clones only, minus some. Of about 130,000 clones in the sample, 75% to 85% were seen once. The J segment lost 3 bases and the V segment lost 2 bases, leaving 4 bases of the junction unmatched. In germline, CDR1 is SGHAT, CDR2 FQNNGV. The CDR3 is made up of 16 amino acids. The sequencing sample was made of PBMCs. The chain links TRBV11-2 to TRBJ2-3; TRBD2 matches 11 bases. This sequence originates from a man aged 25-45 years in good health and CMV-seronegative. The CDR3 DNA reads TGTGCCAGCAGCTTAATAGCGGGAGGGCCGACAGATACGCAGTATTTT. Protein sequence: CASSLIAGGPTDTQYF.